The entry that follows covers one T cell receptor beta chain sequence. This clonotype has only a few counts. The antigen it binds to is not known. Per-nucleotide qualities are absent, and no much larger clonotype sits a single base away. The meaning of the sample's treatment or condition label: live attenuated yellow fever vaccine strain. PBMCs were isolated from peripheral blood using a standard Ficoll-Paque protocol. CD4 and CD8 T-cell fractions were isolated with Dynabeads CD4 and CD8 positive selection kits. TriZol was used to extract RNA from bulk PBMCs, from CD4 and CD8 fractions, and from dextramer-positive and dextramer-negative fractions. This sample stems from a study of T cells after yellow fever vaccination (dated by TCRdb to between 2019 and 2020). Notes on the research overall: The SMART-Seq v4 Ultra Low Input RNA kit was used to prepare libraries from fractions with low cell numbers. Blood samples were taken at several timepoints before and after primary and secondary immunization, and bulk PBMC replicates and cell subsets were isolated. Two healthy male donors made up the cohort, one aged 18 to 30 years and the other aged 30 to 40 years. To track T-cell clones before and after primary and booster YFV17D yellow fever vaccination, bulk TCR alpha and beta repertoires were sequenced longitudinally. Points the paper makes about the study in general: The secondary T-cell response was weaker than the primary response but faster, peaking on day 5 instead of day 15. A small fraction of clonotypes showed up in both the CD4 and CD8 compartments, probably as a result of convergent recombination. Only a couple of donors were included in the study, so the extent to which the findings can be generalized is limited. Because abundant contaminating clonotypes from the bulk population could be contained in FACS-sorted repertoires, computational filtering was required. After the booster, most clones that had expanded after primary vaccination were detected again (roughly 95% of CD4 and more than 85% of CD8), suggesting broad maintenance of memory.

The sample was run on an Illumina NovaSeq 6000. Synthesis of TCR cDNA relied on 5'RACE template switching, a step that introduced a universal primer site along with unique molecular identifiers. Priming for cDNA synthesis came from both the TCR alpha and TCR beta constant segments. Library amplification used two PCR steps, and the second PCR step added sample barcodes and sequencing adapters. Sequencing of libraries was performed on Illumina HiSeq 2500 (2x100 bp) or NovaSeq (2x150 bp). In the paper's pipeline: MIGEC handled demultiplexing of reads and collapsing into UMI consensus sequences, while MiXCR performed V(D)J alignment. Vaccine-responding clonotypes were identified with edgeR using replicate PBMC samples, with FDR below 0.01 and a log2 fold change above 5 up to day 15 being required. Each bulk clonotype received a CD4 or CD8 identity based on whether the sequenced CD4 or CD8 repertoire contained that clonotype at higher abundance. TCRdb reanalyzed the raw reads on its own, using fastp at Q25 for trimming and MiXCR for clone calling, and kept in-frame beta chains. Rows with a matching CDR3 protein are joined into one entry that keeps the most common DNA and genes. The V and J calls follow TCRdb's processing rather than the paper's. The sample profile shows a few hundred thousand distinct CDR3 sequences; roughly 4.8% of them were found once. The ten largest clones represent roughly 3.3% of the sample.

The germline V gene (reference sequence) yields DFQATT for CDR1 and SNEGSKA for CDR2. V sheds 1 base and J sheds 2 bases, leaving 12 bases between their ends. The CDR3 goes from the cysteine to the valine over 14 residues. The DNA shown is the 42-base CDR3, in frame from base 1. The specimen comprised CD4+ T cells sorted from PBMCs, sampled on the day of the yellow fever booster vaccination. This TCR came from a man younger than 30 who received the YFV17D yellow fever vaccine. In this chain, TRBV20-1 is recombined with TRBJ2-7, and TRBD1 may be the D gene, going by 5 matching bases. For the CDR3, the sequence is CSARGGRPPYEQYV. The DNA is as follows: TGCAGTGCTAGAGGGGGCAGACCTCCCTACGAGCAGTACGTC.